Shown below are 26 T cell receptor beta chains from a single sample sequenced in a study of blood T cell repertoires in COVID-19. Some clones are missing from TCRdb's copy, which holds only in-frame ones; the method was immunoSEQ multiplex PCR. The profile covers some 110,000 clones, with around 76% appearing a single time and 15% to 20% taken by the ten largest. The sequenced sample consisted of peripheral blood. All receptors come from a woman aged 70 to 79 with acute or convalescent COVID-19.

The chain has TRBV5-1 and TRBJ2-7; TRBD1 matches 8 bases. Per germline, CDR1 SGHRS and CDR2 YFSETQ. This CDR3 spans 13 amino acids. V was clipped by 2 bases and J by 3 bases; unmatched bases: 1. This chain's CDR3 is CASSFGTGYEQYF. The CDR3 coding sequence is TGCGCCAGCAGCTTCGGGACAGGCTACGAGCAGTACTTC.

The rearrangement links TRBV19 to TRBJ2-3; 10 bases match TRBD1. The CDR3 is made up of 16 amino acids. Germline assignment: CDR1 LNHDA and CDR2 SQIVND (reference sequence). V trimming: 7 bases; J trimming: 3 bases; junction bases outside the gene matches: 10. CDR3 protein: CASTDRTGGKTDTQYF. In nucleotides, the CDR3 is TGTGCCAGTACGGACAGGACAGGGGGAAAAACAGATACGCAGTATTTT. Drawing the rest from reference TRBV19 and TRBJ2-3, the complete variable domain is DGGITQSPKYLFRKEGQNVTLSCEQNLNHDAMYWYRQDPGQGLRLIYYSQIVNDFQKGDIAEGYSVSREKKESFPLTVTSAQKNPTAFYLCASTDRTGGKTDTQYFGPGTRLTVL.

The rearrangement links TRBV7-2 to TRBJ2-5, with a tentative D call TRBD2 (5 bases). V lost 1 base to trimming and J lost 2 bases, with 8 bases between them. CDR3 size: 14 residues. Germline V gene lookup returns CDR1 SGHTA and CDR2 FQGNSA. The CDR3 DNA sequence: TGTGCCAGCAGCTTAGGTGGGAGACAAGAGACCCAGTACTTC. As protein: CASSLGGRQETQYF.

This sequence joins TRBV24-1 and TRBJ1-2; unclear D gene. V lost 2 bases to trimming and J lost 7 bases, with 7 bases between them. This CDR3 region has 12 residues. From germline, CDR1 is KGHDR and CDR2 SFDVKD. DNA of the CDR3: TGTGCCACCAGTGATTCAGTTGGTGGCTACACCTTC. This sequence encodes CATSDSVGGYTF.

This clone was counted once. The rearrangement links TRBV12-3 or TRBV12-4 to TRBJ1-6, with no clear D. The CDR3 runs 13 residues. V was cut by 5 bases and J by 7 bases, with 9 bases left in between. The CDR3, as DNA: TGTGCCAGCAGTCGGATGAGGAATTCACCCCTCCACTTT. As protein: CASSRMRNSPLHF.

This clone was detected only once. This chain links TRBV27 with TRBJ1-1; TRBD1 might be the D (6 bases). V lost 3 bases and J 2 bases, leaving 10 bases between the germline ends. CDR3 size: 14 residues. The V gene's germline CDR1 is MNHEY and CDR2 SMNVEV (reference sequence). CDR3 nucleotides: TGTGCCAGCAGTTTGGGTGGGACAAACACTGAAGCTTTCTTT. Its translation: CASSLGGTNTEAFF.

CDR3 in DNA: TGTGCCAGCAGCTTGGGCAGGGGGACCCAGTACTTC. Translated: CASSLGRGTQYF. This chain joins TRBV5-6 and TRBJ2-5, with D possibly TRBD1 on 6 matching bases. Trimming left V 0 bases short and J 7 bases short, with 7 bases between. This CDR3 is built from 12 residues. Looked up from germline, CDR1 is SGHDT and CDR2 is YYEEEE.

As to this clone: A read error may account for a junction end that differs from germline. This chain uses TRBV2 with TRBJ2-7; D is perhaps TRBD2 (6 bases). From germline, CDR1 is SNHLY and CDR2 FYNNEI. CDR3 length equals 11 residues. The CDR3, as DNA: TGTGCCAGCACCCCAAGGACGGGAGTGTTCTTC. Translating it yields CASTPRTGVFF.

This chain connects TRBV6-6 to TRBJ2-3; weak D call: TRBD1 (6 bases). Germline V lookup: CDR1 MNHNY, CDR2 SVGAGI (reference sequence). This CDR3 region has 14 residues. Trimming stripped 2 bases from V and 4 bases from J, with 10 bases between. CDR3 nucleotides: TGTGCCAGCAGTTACAGGGGGTGGTCAGATACGCAGTATTTT. This encodes CASSYRGWSDTQYF.

A few counts support this clone. The V and J genes are TRBV10-3 and TRBJ2-1; no definite D call. The CDR3 runs 11 residues. Germline assignment: CDR1 ENHRY and CDR2 SYGVKD. Trimming took 7 bases from V and 8 from J, leaving 9 bases between them. CDR3 amino acids: CAIKIRDEQFF. The CDR3 DNA reads as TGTGCCATCAAAATAAGAGATGAGCAGTTCTTC.

This chain links TRBV6-5 with TRBJ1-1; D is ambiguous. V was clipped by 5 bases and J by 3 bases, with 4 bases between them. CDR3 size: 11 residues. The germline V gene has CDR1 MNHEY and CDR2 SVGAGI. The chain's CDR3 is CASSQYTEAFF. In DNA form, the CDR3 reads TGTGCCAGCAGTCAGTACACTGAAGCTTTCTTT.

The chain recombines TRBV7-2 with TRBJ1-2; possible D gene TRBD1, 6 bases. The CDR3 contains 15 residues. Trimming took off 0 bases at V and 4 bases at J, with 12 bases between the two ends. Germline V lookup: CDR1 SGHTA, CDR2 FQGNSA. This CDR3 is CASSLALQGFYGYTF. DNA for the CDR3: TGTGCCAGCAGCTTAGCCCTACAGGGCTTCTATGGCTACACCTTC.

V is TRBV12-3 or TRBV12-4 and J is TRBJ1-1; D is unclear. The CDR3 is 13 amino acids. The V end was cut by 5 bases, the J end by 2 bases, with 9 bases between. The CDR3 loop is CASSPQLNTEAFF. CDR3 coding DNA: TGTGCCAGCAGTCCACAGCTTAACACTGAAGCTTTCTTT.

The rearrangement links TRBV5-1 to TRBJ2-3; TRBD2 might be the D (5 bases). Trimming took 1 base from V and 4 from J, leaving 7 bases between them. In germline, CDR1 is SGHRS, CDR2 YFSETQ. The CDR3 has 13 amino acids. CDR3 sequence: CASSLKGADTQYF. The CDR3 region has the DNA TGCGCCAGCAGCTTGAAGGGAGCAGATACGCAGTATTTT. The full variable domain, rest sourced from reference TRBV5-1 and TRBJ2-3, is KAGVTQTPRYLIKTRGQQVTLSCSPISGHRSVSWYQQTPGQGLQFLFEYFSETQRNKGNFPGRFSGRQFSNSRSEMNVSTLELGDSALYLCASSLKGADTQYFGPGTRLTVL.

As DNA, the CDR3 is TGTGCCAGCAGACATAGGGAAGCGGACGAGCAGTACTTC. Translation: CASRHREADEQYF. The chain uses TRBV14 and TRBJ2-7; D may be TRBD2 (5 bases). Germline CDR1 and CDR2: SGHDN and FVKESK. The CDR3 has 13 amino acids. The V and J ends lost 6 bases and 5 bases respectively, with 14 bases between them. Drawing the rest from reference TRBV14 and TRBJ2-7, the complete variable domain is EAGVTQFPSHSVIEKGQTVTLRCDPISGHDNLYWYRRVMGKEIKFLLHFVKESKQDESGMPNNRFLAERTGGTYSTLKVQPAELEDSGVYFCASRHREADEQYFGPGTRLTVT.

This clone was counted only a few times. The chain is built from TRBV4-1 and TRBJ2-6; D unresolved. The ends were cut back, 0 bases at V and 2 bases at J, with 17 bases in the middle. Looked up from germline, CDR1 is MGHRA and CDR2 is YSYEKL. This CDR3 spans 19 amino acids. Written as DNA, the CDR3 is TGCGCCAGCAGCCAAGAACCCCCGGAAACAGTTCCTGGGGCCAACGTCCTGACTTTC. This encodes CASSQEPPETVPGANVLTF.

The V gene is TRBV27, the J gene TRBJ1-4; no clear D gene. V was clipped by 1 base and J by 7 bases, with 7 bases between them. CDR1 is MNHEY, CDR2 SMNVEV, per germline (reference sequence). The CDR3 loop spans 13 amino acids. The CDR3 here is CASSLLAREKLFF. The CDR3 DNA reads as TGTGCCAGCAGTTTATTAGCCCGTGAAAAACTGTTTTTT.

V is TRBV19 and J is TRBJ2-1, with 8 bases aligning to TRBD2. The CDR3 consists of 15 residues. Germline lookup yields CDR1 LNHDA and CDR2 SQIVND (reference sequence). V was clipped by 5 bases and J by 2 bases; unmatched bases: 5. The DNA for the CDR3 is TGTGCCAGTAGTGTCAGCGGGGGAGCCTACAATGAGCAGTTCTTC. Protein sequence: CASSVSGGAYNEQFF. Full variable domain (outside the CDR3, taken from reference TRBV19 and TRBJ2-1): DGGITQSPKYLFRKEGQNVTLSCEQNLNHDAMYWYRQDPGQGLRLIYYSQIVNDFQKGDIAEGYSVSREKKESFPLTVTSAQKNPTAFYLCASSVSGGAYNEQFFGPGTRLTVL.

The V gene is TRBV30, the J gene TRBJ1-1; D not resolved. Germline V gives CDR1 GTSNPN, CDR2 SVGIG (reference sequence). Trimming removed 4 bases from V and 0 bases from J, with 6 bases in between. The CDR3 runs 12 residues. This CDR3 reads CAWKQMNTEAFF. CDR3 nucleotide sequence: TGTGCCTGGAAACAGATGAACACTGAAGCTTTCTTT.

The J gene is TRBJ2-7, the V gene TRBV5-1; 11 nucleotides agree with TRBD2. Germline CDR1 reads SGHRS; CDR2 reads YFSETQ. The CDR3 is made up of 16 amino acids. J lost 5 bases, V lost 0 bases, and 7 bases had no gene match. CDR3 region: CASSLAVAGGPHEQYF. In nucleotides, the CDR3 is TGCGCCAGCAGCTTGGCAGTAGCGGGGGGGCCGCACGAGCAGTACTTC. Drawing the rest from reference TRBV5-1 and TRBJ2-7, the complete variable domain is KAGVTQTPRYLIKTRGQQVTLSCSPISGHRSVSWYQQTPGQGLQFLFEYFSETQRNKGNFPGRFSGRQFSNSRSEMNVSTLELGDSALYLCASSLAVAGGPHEQYFGPGTRLTVT.

This rearrangement joins TRBV5-4 to TRBJ2-1; 10 bases are shared with TRBD2. Germline V gene sequence: CDR1 SGHNT, CDR2 YYREEE (reference sequence). CDR3 length: 16 amino acids. The ends lost 4 bases at V and 7 bases at J; junction bases unmatched: 11. The CDR3 sequence is CASSPQSASGGNEQFF. CDR3 nucleotides: TGTGCCAGCAGCCCCCAGTCGGCTAGCGGGGGAAATGAGCAGTTCTTC. The full variable domain, its missing parts supplied by reference TRBV5-4 and TRBJ2-1, is ETGVTQSPTHLIKTRGQQVTLRCSSQSGHNTVSWYQQALGQGPQFIFQYYREEENGRGNFPPRFSGLQFPNYSSELNVNALELDDSALYLCASSPQSASGGNEQFFGPGTRLTVL.

The rearrangement links TRBV3-1 (or the pseudogene TRBV3-2) to TRBJ1-3; TRBD1 agrees at 8 bases. Unmatched junction bases numbered 16, after V lost 1 base and J lost 2 bases. This CDR3 comprises 20 residues. In germline, CDR1 is LGHDT, CDR2 YNNKEL (reference sequence). This CDR3 is CASSQVIRDRGFFAGNTIYF. The CDR3 bases are TGTGCCAGCAGCCAAGTAATCCGAGACAGGGGATTTTTTGCTGGAAACACCATATATTTT.

This clone was counted a single time. The genes are TRBV6-6 and TRBJ1-6, with unresolved D. Trimming took 7 bases from V and 4 from J, leaving 14 bases between them. Germline CDR1 and CDR2: MNHNY and SVGAGI (reference sequence). The CDR3 runs 15 residues. The CDR3 here is CASTEGDGYNSPLHF. The CDR3 region has the DNA TGTGCCAGCACAGAGGGTGATGGGTATAATTCACCCCTCCACTTT.

The V call is TRBV6-2 or TRBV6-3, the J call TRBJ1-2; D is perhaps TRBD1 (5 bases). V was cut by 2 bases and J by 3 bases, with 10 bases left in between. The CDR3 covers 14 residues. Germline loops: CDR1 MNHEY, CDR2 SVGEGT. The CDR3 DNA is TGTGCCAGCAGTTACAGCAGGGATGACTATGGCTACACCTTC. This sequence encodes CASSYSRDDYGYTF.

The J gene is TRBJ2-7, the V gene TRBV12-3 or TRBV12-4; maybe TRBD2 (6 bases). V gave up 7 bases and J gave up 7 bases, with 14 bases separating them. This CDR3 region has 12 residues. The CDR3 bases are TGTGCCAGCACCTGGGCCCGGGGGGAGCAGTACTTC. Residues: CASTWARGEQYF.

This chain links TRBV3-1 (or the pseudogene TRBV3-2) with TRBJ2-3; D is perhaps TRBD2 (5 bases). The CDR3 is 15 residues long. The ends were cut back, 0 bases at V and 3 bases at J, with 10 bases in the middle. Germline V gene sequence: CDR1 LGHDT, CDR2 YNNKEL (reference sequence). The CDR3 protein is CASSQDRRLTDTQYF. The CDR3 nucleotides read TGTGCCAGCAGCCAAGATCGGAGGTTGACAGATACGCAGTATTTT.